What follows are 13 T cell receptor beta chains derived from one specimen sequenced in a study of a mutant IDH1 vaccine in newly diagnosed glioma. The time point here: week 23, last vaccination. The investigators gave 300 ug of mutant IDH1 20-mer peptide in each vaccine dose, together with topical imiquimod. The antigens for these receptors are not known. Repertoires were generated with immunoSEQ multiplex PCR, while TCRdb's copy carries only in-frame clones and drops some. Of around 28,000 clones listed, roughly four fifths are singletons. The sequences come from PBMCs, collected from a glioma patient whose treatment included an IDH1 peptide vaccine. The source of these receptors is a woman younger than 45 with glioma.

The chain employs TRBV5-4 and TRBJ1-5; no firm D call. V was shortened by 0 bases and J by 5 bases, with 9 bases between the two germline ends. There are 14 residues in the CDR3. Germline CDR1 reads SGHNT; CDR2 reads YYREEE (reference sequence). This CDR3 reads CASSLGPGDQPQHF. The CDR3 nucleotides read TGTGCCAGCAGCTTGGGACCGGGCGATCAGCCCCAGCATTTT.

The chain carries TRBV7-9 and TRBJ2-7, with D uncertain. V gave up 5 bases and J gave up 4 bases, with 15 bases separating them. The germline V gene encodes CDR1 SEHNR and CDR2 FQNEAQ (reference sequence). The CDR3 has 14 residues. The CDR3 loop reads CASSPSGLGYEQYF. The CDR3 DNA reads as TGTGCCAGCAGCCCGAGTGGGTTAGGGTACGAGCAGTACTTC. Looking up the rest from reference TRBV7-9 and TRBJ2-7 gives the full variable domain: DTGVSQNPRHKITKRGQNVTFRCDPISEHNRLYWYRQTLGQGPEFLTYFQNEAQLEKSRLLSDRFSAERPKGSFSTLEIQRTEQGDSAMYLCASSPSGLGYEQYFGPGTRLTVT.

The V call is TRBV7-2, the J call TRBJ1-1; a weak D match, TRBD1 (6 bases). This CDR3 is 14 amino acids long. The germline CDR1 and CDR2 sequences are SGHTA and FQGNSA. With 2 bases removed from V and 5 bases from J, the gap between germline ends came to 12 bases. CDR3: CASSLWGAGTEAFF. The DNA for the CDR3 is TGTGCCAGCAGCTTATGGGGGGCAGGGACTGAAGCTTTCTTT. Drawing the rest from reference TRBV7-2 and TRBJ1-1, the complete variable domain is GAGVSQSPSNKVTEKGKDVELRCDPISGHTALYWYRQSLGQGLEFLIYFQGNSAPDKSGLPSDRFSAERTGGSVSTLTIQRTQQEDSAVYLCASSLWGAGTEAFFGQGTRLTVV.

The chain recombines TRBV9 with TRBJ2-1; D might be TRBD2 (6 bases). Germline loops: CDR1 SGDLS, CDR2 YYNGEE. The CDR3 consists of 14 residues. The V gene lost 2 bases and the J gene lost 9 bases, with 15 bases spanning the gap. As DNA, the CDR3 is TGTGCCAGCAGCGTGACCCCCGGAGGGGTTGAGCAGTTCTTC. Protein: CASSVTPGGVEQFF.

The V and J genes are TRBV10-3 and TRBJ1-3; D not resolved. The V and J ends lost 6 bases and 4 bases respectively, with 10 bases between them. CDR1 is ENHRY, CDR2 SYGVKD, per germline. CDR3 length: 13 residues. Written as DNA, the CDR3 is TGTGCCATCAGGGAGGCTCAGGGAAACACCATATATTTT. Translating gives CAIREAQGNTIYF.

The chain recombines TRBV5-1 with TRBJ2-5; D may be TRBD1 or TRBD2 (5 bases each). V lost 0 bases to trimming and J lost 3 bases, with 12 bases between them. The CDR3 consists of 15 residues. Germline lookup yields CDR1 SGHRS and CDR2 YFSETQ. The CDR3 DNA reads TGCGCCAGCAGCTTGGGCCCCGGGGCTGAAGAGACCCAGTACTTC. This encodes CASSLGPGAEETQYF. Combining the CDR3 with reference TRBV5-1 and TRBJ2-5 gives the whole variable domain KAGVTQTPRYLIKTRGQQVTLSCSPISGHRSVSWYQQTPGQGLQFLFEYFSETQRNKGNFPGRFSGRQFSNSRSEMNVSTLELGDSALYLCASSLGPGAEETQYFGPGTRLLVL.

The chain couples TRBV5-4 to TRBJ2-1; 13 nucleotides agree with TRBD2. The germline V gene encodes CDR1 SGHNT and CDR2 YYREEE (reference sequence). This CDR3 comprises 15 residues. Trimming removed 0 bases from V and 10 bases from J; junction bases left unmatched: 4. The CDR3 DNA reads TGTGCCAGCAGCTTGGAACTAGCGGGGGGGCACGAGCAGTTCTTC. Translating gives CASSLELAGGHEQFF. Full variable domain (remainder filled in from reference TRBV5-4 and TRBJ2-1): ETGVTQSPTHLIKTRGQQVTLRCSSQSGHNTVSWYQQALGQGPQFIFQYYREEENGRGNFPPRFSGLQFPNYSSELNVNALELDDSALYLCASSLELAGGHEQFFGPGTRLTVL.

The DNA of the CDR3 is TGTGCCAGCAGCTCGATACAGGGGGCGTCTAATGAAAAACTGTTTTTT. Translated: CASSSIQGASNEKLFF. V is TRBV5-6 and J is TRBJ1-4; 9 bases are a match to TRBD1. The CDR3 extends over 16 amino acids. Per germline, CDR1 SGHDT and CDR2 YYEEEE. Trimming at V came to 3 bases and at J to 3 bases, leaving 6 bases not matched to a gene.

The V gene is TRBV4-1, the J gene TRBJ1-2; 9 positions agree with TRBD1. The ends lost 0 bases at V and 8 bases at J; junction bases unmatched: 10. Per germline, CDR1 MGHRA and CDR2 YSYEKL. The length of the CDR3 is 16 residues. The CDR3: CASSQESGDRGLGYTF. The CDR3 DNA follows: TGCGCCAGCAGCCAAGAATCTGGCGACAGGGGGTTAGGCTACACCTTC.

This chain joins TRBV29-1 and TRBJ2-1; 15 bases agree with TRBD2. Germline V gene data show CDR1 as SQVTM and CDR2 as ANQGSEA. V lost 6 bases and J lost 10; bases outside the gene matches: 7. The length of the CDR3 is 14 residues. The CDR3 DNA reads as TGCAGCGTCCGGGGACTAGCGGGGGGAAGGGAGCAGTTCTTC. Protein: CSVRGLAGGREQFF.

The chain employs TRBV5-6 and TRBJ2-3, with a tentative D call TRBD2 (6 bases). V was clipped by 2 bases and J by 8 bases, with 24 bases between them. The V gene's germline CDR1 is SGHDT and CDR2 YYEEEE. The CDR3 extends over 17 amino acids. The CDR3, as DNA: TGTGCCAGCAGCTTTTGGGACTTGTCCCGCTCGACCGGTACGCAGTATTTT. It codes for CASSFWDLSRSTGTQYF.

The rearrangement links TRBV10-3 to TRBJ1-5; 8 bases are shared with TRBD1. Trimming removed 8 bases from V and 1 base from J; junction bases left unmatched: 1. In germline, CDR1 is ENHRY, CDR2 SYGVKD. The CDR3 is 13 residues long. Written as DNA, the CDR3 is TGTGCCATCGGACAGGGAAGCAATCAGCCCCAGCATTTT. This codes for CAIGQGSNQPQHF.

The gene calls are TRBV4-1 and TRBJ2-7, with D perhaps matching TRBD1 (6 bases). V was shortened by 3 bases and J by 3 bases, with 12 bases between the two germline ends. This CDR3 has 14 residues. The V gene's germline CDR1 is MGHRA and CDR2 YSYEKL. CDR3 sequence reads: CASSQASQGYEQYF. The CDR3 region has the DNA TGCGCCAGCAGCCAGGCTTCACAGGGCTACGAGCAGTACTTC.